Below are 16 T cell receptor beta chains sequenced from a single sample in a study of T cell responses to AZD1222 COVID-19 vaccine. Profiled with immunoSEQ multiplex PCR; TCRdb holds only in-frame clones, not every one. The sample has roughly 100,000 clones, approximately 90% seen once. The starting material was peripheral blood, obtained on day 0 of AZD1222 vaccination. Receptor source: an adult in good health.

The V call is TRBV2, the J call TRBJ2-4; D is undetermined. This CDR3 comprises 14 residues. The germline V gene encodes CDR1 SNHLY and CDR2 FYNNEI. Trimming shortened V by 1 base and J by 4 bases, and 8 bases separated the two germline ends. The CDR3: CASSEVGKKNIQYF. The CDR3 DNA reads TGTGCCAGCAGTGAAGTGGGCAAGAAAAACATTCAGTACTTC.

The chain recombines TRBV7-6 with TRBJ2-7, with 12 bases matching TRBD2. This CDR3 is built from 15 residues. CDR1 SGHVS and CDR2 FNYEAQ come from the germline V gene. The V segment lost 5 bases and the J segment 1 base; nucleotides outside the gene matches: 3. The CDR3 DNA sequence: TGTGCCAGCAGCCCGACTAGCGGGAGATCCTACGAGCAGTACTTC. Translation gives CASSPTSGRSYEQYF.

V is TRBV7-6 and J is TRBJ2-1; 10 bases are a match to TRBD2. Germline V gives CDR1 SGHVS, CDR2 FNYEAQ. The junction had 9 bases not matched to a gene; V was cut back by 5 bases and J by 8 bases. There are 15 residues in the CDR3. This chain's CDR3 is CASSPAGGSQDEQFF. Written as DNA, the CDR3 is TGTGCCAGCAGCCCAGCGGGAGGGTCACAGGATGAGCAGTTCTTC.

The J gene is TRBJ2-7, the V gene TRBV3-1 (or the pseudogene TRBV3-2); D is perhaps TRBD1 (5 bases). The CDR3 is made up of 16 amino acids. Trimming pared 0 bases from V and 3 bases from J, leaving 15 bases between. CDR1 LGHDT and CDR2 YNNKEL come from the germline V gene (reference sequence). CDR3 sequence (DNA): TGTGCCAGCAGCCAAGAAACAAAGACAGTGGACTACGAGCAGTACTTC. This encodes CASSQETKTVDYEQYF.

V gene TRBV7-9 combines with J gene TRBJ2-2; TRBD1 matches at 10 bases. Germline values: CDR1 SEHNR, CDR2 FQNEAQ (reference sequence). This CDR3 is built from 15 residues. V dropped 6 bases and J dropped 4; count of bases not matched to a gene: 5. The chain's CDR3 is CASRPGQGFTGELFF. Here the CDR3 DNA reads TGTGCCAGCAGACCGGGACAGGGGTTCACCGGGGAGCTGTTTTTT.

The CDR3 protein is CAWKREYEQFF. The CDR3, as DNA: TGTGCCTGGAAAAGGGAGTATGAGCAGTTCTTC. V usage is TRBV30 and J usage is TRBJ2-1; TRBD2 might be the D (5 bases). CDR3 length: 11 residues. V was shortened by 4 bases and J by 8 bases, with 9 bases between the two germline ends. Germline loops: CDR1 GTSNPN, CDR2 SVGIG (reference sequence). The full variable domain, in which reference TRBV30 and TRBJ2-1 provide the parts outside the CDR3, is SQTIHQWPATLVQPVGSPLSLECTVEGTSNPNLYWYRQAAGRGLQLLFYSVGIGQISSEVPQNLSASRPQDRQFILSSKKLLLSDSGFYLCAWKREYEQFFGPGTRLTVL.

This clone is a singleton in its sample. The rearrangement links TRBV18 to TRBJ1-5; D unclear. The CDR3 is 14 residues long. CDR1 is KGHSH, CDR2 LQKENI, per germline. V was pared by 2 bases and J by 8 bases, with 13 bases between. DNA of the CDR3: TGTGCCAGCTCACCAAGGGAGCTCCTTGAGCCCCAGCATTTT. This translates into CASSPRELLEPQHF.

This chain links TRBV5-1 with TRBJ1-4; TRBD1 is a possible D gene (6 bases). The CDR3 contains 15 residues. Per the germline V gene, CDR1 is SGHRS and CDR2 is YFSETQ. V lost 4 bases and J lost 6, with 16 bases in between. CDR3 DNA sequence: TGCGCCAGCAGCCAAAGGGGGAGTAAAGATGAAAAACTGTTTTTT. Translated: CASSQRGSKDEKLFF.

This rearrangement joins TRBV5-4 to TRBJ2-3; D unclear. The V end was cut by 4 bases, the J end by 0 bases, with 15 bases between. Germline assignment: CDR1 SGHNT and CDR2 YYREEE (reference sequence). The CDR3 contains 16 residues. In DNA, the CDR3 is TGTGCCAGCAGCCCCCGGACCCTTACTAGCACAGATACGCAGTATTTT. Translation: CASSPRTLTSTDTQYF.

V gene TRBV7-6 combines with J gene TRBJ2-7, with 14 bases aligning to TRBD2. The germline V gene has CDR1 SGHVS and CDR2 FNYEAQ. The CDR3 sequence is 19 residues long. Trimming cost V 4 bases and J 4 bases; bases outside gene matches: 15. The CDR3 sequence: CASSSRQPTGTSGSYEQYF. DNA for the CDR3: TGTGCCAGCAGCTCCCGACAGCCAACCGGGACTAGCGGGAGTTACGAGCAGTACTTC.

The J gene is TRBJ1-1, the V gene TRBV15; a possible D gene is TRBD1 (6 bases). The germline V gene encodes CDR1 LNHNV and CDR2 YYDKDF (reference sequence). This CDR3 has 13 amino acids. V was trimmed by 5 bases and J by 5 bases, leaving 12 bases between them. This chain's CDR3 is CATSGGRRTEAFF. The CDR3 DNA reads TGTGCCACCAGCGGGGGGCGGAGAACTGAAGCTTTCTTT.

The chain recombines TRBV7-2 with TRBJ2-7, with D maybe TRBD1 (6 bases). Germline assignment: CDR1 SGHTA and CDR2 FQGNSA. Trimming removed 4 bases at V and 3 bases at J, with 16 bases between. The CDR3 spans 15 residues. The CDR3 spells CASSSNPGQVYEQYF. The CDR3 coding sequence is TGTGCCAGCAGCTCTAACCCGGGACAAGTCTACGAGCAGTACTTC.

The rearrangement joins TRBV12-3 or TRBV12-4 to TRBJ2-5, with 7 bases identical to TRBD2. Trimming took 6 bases from V and 5 from J; bases not matched to a gene: 3. CDR3 length: 12 residues. CDR3 nucleotide sequence: TGTGCCAGCAGGGCCGGGGGGGAGACCCAGTACTTC. This sequence encodes CASRAGGETQYF.

J is TRBJ2-7 and V is TRBV27; unclear D gene. This CDR3 is 13 amino acids long. The V end lost 2 bases, the J end lost 3 bases, and 8 bases lay between the germline ends. CDR1 is MNHEY, CDR2 SMNVEV, per germline (reference sequence). This CDR3 is CASSLQPRYEQYF. DNA of the CDR3: TGTGCCAGCAGTTTACAACCGCGCTACGAGCAGTACTTC.

This rearrangement joins TRBV6-5 to TRBJ2-3; D is perhaps TRBD2 (5 bases). V gave up 7 bases and J gave up 1 base, with 9 bases separating them. CDR3 length: 13 residues. Germline-derived CDR1 and CDR2 are MNHEY and SVGAGI. Written as DNA, the CDR3 is TGTGCCAGCACGGCGCGGGGCACAGATACGCAGTATTTT. Residues: CASTARGTDTQYF.

V and J are TRBV6-5 and TRBJ1-3; 7 positions match TRBD1. Germline CDR1 reads MNHEY; CDR2 reads SVGAGI. Germline trimming cut 2 bases from V and 3 bases from J; bases unmatched to any gene: 1. This CDR3 spans 14 amino acids. CDR3 region: CASSYDRVGNTIYF. For the CDR3, the DNA is TGTGCCAGCAGTTACGACAGGGTTGGAAACACCATATATTTT.